This T cell receptor (beta chain) comes out of a study of response to subunit inactivated influenza vaccine. This clonotype was counted ten times or more. TCRdb called the RT-PCR reads again in MiXCR, with one record for every CDR3 protein. This table has approximately 680,000 distinct CDR3 sequences, about 15% appearing once. V dropped 3 bases and J dropped 2 bases, with 13 bases sitting between them. Germline assignment: CDR1 MDHEN and CDR2 SYDVKM. The CDR3 runs to 15 residues. This TCR was recovered from a man aged 45-65 years who received an inactivated influenza vaccine. The rearrangement links TRBV28 to TRBJ2-5; D remains ambiguous. The sample in question was PBMCs from blood, obtained approximately 12 days after vaccination. Here the CDR3 DNA reads TGTGCCAGCAGTTTCCTTGCAGTGGGGCAAGAGACCCAGTACTTC. Its protein is CASSFLAVGQETQYF.